Listed below are T cell receptor beta chains from one sample, sequenced in a study of cytomegalovirus exposure and HLA in healthy donors. Using immunoSEQ multiplex PCR, the repertoire was profiled, and TCRdb retains in-frame clones only, with some absent. The profile shows roughly 100,000 clones, roughly 15% of them singletons. Source material: PBMCs. The receptors come from a female donor in good health and CMV-seronegative. Both conserved end residues are part of each CDR3. Fields, in order: D gene, J gene, clone size, V gene, CDR3 length, CDR3 protein, CDR3 DNA. The D gene is left open where the match is weak. Some rows mark clone size as missing; the rest say once, few, many or name a class of expanded clone.

D gene: NA
J gene: TRBJ1-2
clone size: NA
V gene: TRBV4-2
CDR3 length: 16
CDR3 protein: CASSQDVNTVDYGYTF
CDR3 DNA: TGTGCCAGCAGCCAAGACGTAAATACGGTTGACTATGGCTACACCTTC

D gene: NA
J gene: TRBJ1-5
clone size: few
V gene: TRBV25-1
CDR3 length: 13
CDR3 protein: CASSEYGSQPQHF
CDR3 DNA: TGTGCCAGCAGTGAATACGGTTCCCAGCCCCAGCATTTT

D gene: NA
J gene: TRBJ2-7
clone size: few
V gene: TRBV7-9
CDR3 length: 13
CDR3 protein: CAIIGRGGYEQYF
CDR3 DNA: TGTGCCATCATTGGGCGAGGGGGCTACGAGCAGTACTTC

D gene: NA
J gene: TRBJ2-3
clone size: NA
V gene: TRBV2
CDR3 length: 14
CDR3 protein: CASSEWLDTDTQYF
CDR3 DNA: TGTGCCAGCAGTGAATGGCTAGACACAGATACGCAGTATTTT

D gene: TRBD1
J gene: TRBJ2-7
clone size: few
V gene: TRBV6-6
CDR3 length: 15
CDR3 protein: CASSYDGTGPYEQYF
CDR3 DNA: TGTGCCAGCAGTTACGACGGGACAGGGCCCTACGAGCAGTACTTC

D gene: TRBD2
J gene: TRBJ2-3
clone size: few
V gene: TRBV14
CDR3 length: 17
CDR3 protein: CASRTSGGLAGTDTQYF
CDR3 DNA: TGTGCCAGCAGGACTTCCGGTGGGCTAGCGGGCACAGATACGCAGTATTTT

D gene: TRBD2
J gene: TRBJ2-1
clone size: few
V gene: TRBV5-6
CDR3 length: 16
CDR3 protein: CASRLFGGRKSYEQFF
CDR3 DNA: TGTGCCAGCAGATTGTTTGGCGGGAGAAAATCCTATGAGCAGTTCTTC

D gene: TRBD1
J gene: TRBJ2-7
clone size: NA
V gene: TRBV7-9
CDR3 length: 14
CDR3 protein: CASSLSDRGVPQYF
CDR3 DNA: TGTGCCAGCAGCTTATCCGACAGGGGGGTTCCACAGTACTTC

D gene: TRBD2
J gene: TRBJ2-1
clone size: NA
V gene: TRBV9
CDR3 length: 15
CDR3 protein: CASSVASGTTHEQFF
CDR3 DNA: TGTGCCAGCAGCGTAGCTAGCGGGACTACCCATGAGCAGTTCTTC

D gene: NA
J gene: TRBJ1-1
clone size: few
V gene: TRBV6-6
CDR3 length: 12
CDR3 protein: CASSYSRTEAFF
CDR3 DNA: TGTGCCAGCAGTTACTCTCGTACTGAAGCTTTCTTT

D gene: NA
J gene: TRBJ2-7
clone size: few
V gene: TRBV4-1
CDR3 length: 14
CDR3 protein: CASSQVSGSYEQYF
CDR3 DNA: TGCGCCAGCAGCCAAGTCTCCGGCTCCTACGAGCAGTACTTC

D gene: NA
J gene: TRBJ1-2
clone size: few
V gene: TRBV15
CDR3 length: 15
CDR3 protein: CATSIRAGRSYGYTF
CDR3 DNA: TGTGCCACCAGCATCCGAGCGGGCAGGAGCTATGGCTACACCTTC

D gene: TRBD2
J gene: TRBJ2-7
clone size: NA
V gene: TRBV6-1
CDR3 length: 16
CDR3 protein: CASSGLWTSGIYEQYF
CDR3 DNA: TGTGCCAGCAGTGGCCTCTGGACTAGCGGGATCTACGAGCAGTACTTC

D gene: TRBD1
J gene: TRBJ2-1
clone size: few
V gene: TRBV6-1
CDR3 length: 17
CDR3 protein: CASSERGTGGSYNEQFF
CDR3 DNA: TGTGCCAGCAGTGAACGCGGGACAGGGGGCTCCTACAATGAGCAGTTCTTC

D gene: TRBD2
J gene: TRBJ2-1
clone size: few
V gene: TRBV7-8
CDR3 length: 18
CDR3 protein: CASSPPLRLAGGYNEQFF
CDR3 DNA: TGTGCCAGCAGCCCCCCCCTCCGACTAGCGGGGGGATACAATGAGCAGTTCTTC

D gene: NA
J gene: TRBJ1-2
clone size: NA
V gene: TRBV21-1
CDR3 length: 15
CDR3 protein: CASSKRTATNYGYTF
CDR3 DNA: TGTGCCAGCAGCAAACGGACAGCTACTAACTATGGCTACACCTTC

D gene: NA
J gene: TRBJ1-1
clone size: few
V gene: TRBV28
CDR3 length: 15
CDR3 protein: CASSSPSGVNTEAFF
CDR3 DNA: TGTGCCAGCAGTTCTCCTTCGGGGGTGAACACTGAAGCTTTCTTT

D gene: NA
J gene: TRBJ2-7
clone size: once
V gene: TRBV4-3
CDR3 length: 18
CDR3 protein: CASSQVTAPPGQPYEQYF
CDR3 DNA: TGCGCCAGCAGCCAAGTGACTGCACCCCCGGGACAACCCTACGAGCAGTACTTC

D gene: NA
J gene: TRBJ2-3
clone size: NA
V gene: TRBV27
CDR3 length: 13
CDR3 protein: CASRPRATDTQYF
CDR3 DNA: TGTGCCAGCAGGCCTCGCGCCACAGATACGCAGTATTTT

D gene: TRBD2
J gene: TRBJ2-7
clone size: NA
V gene: TRBV2
CDR3 length: 15
CDR3 protein: CASSPGLAGADEQYF
CDR3 DNA: TGTGCCAGCAGCCCCGGACTAGCGGGAGCGGACGAGCAGTACTTC

D gene: TRBD2
J gene: TRBJ2-5
clone size: NA
V gene: TRBV9
CDR3 length: 14
CDR3 protein: CASSRTSGEETQYF
CDR3 DNA: TGTGCCAGCAGCCGCACTAGCGGGGAAGAGACCCAGTACTTC

D gene: TRBD1
J gene: TRBJ1-2
clone size: few
V gene: TRBV30
CDR3 length: 15
CDR3 protein: CAYYDRDRGSGGYTF
CDR3 DNA: TGTGCCTACTACGACCGGGACAGGGGGTCGGGCGGCTACACCTTC

D gene: TRBD1
J gene: TRBJ2-7
clone size: few
V gene: TRBV5-4
CDR3 length: 16
CDR3 protein: CASSAAPGTALYEQYF
CDR3 DNA: TGTGCCAGCAGCGCCGCCCCCGGGACAGCCCTATACGAGCAGTACTTC

D gene: NA
J gene: TRBJ1-1
clone size: NA
V gene: TRBV30
CDR3 length: 11
CDR3 protein: CAWRRGRQAFF
CDR3 DNA: TGTGCCTGGAGACGGGGTCGGCAAGCTTTCTTT

D gene: NA
J gene: TRBJ2-3
clone size: NA
V gene: TRBV25-1
CDR3 length: 12
CDR3 protein: CASSEGADTQYF
CDR3 DNA: TGTGCCAGCAGTGAGGGGGCTGATACGCAGTATTTT

D gene: TRBD2
J gene: TRBJ2-1
clone size: NA
V gene: TRBV13
CDR3 length: 14
CDR3 protein: CASSSGLAGGEQFF
CDR3 DNA: TGTGCCAGCAGCTCCGGACTAGCGGGAGGAGAGCAGTTCTTC

D gene: TRBD1
J gene: TRBJ1-2
clone size: once
V gene: TRBV7-9
CDR3 length: 13
CDR3 protein: CASSLGQNYGYTF
CDR3 DNA: TGTGCCAGCAGCTTGGGACAGAACTATGGCTACACCTTC

D gene: TRBD1
J gene: TRBJ1-2
clone size: few
V gene: TRBV27
CDR3 length: 14
CDR3 protein: CASSFQGGNYGYTF
CDR3 DNA: TGTGCCAGCAGTTTTCAGGGGGGAAACTATGGCTACACCTTC

D gene: NA
J gene: TRBJ2-1
clone size: NA
V gene: TRBV19
CDR3 length: 11
CDR3 protein: CASNVGLEQFF
CDR3 DNA: TGTGCCAGTAATGTCGGGTTAGAGCAGTTCTTC

D gene: NA
J gene: TRBJ2-7
clone size: NA
V gene: TRBV5-6
CDR3 length: 14
CDR3 protein: CASRFRRKPYEQYF
CDR3 DNA: TGTGCCAGCAGGTTTCGGAGGAAGCCGTACGAGCAGTACTTC

D gene: TRBD2
J gene: TRBJ2-3
clone size: NA
V gene: TRBV19
CDR3 length: 14
CDR3 protein: CASSPLGLADTQYF
CDR3 DNA: TGTGCCAGTAGTCCCCTCGGACTAGCTGATACGCAGTATTTT

D gene: NA
J gene: TRBJ2-1
clone size: NA
V gene: TRBV27
CDR3 length: 13
CDR3 protein: CASSLGRADEQFF
CDR3 DNA: TGTGCCAGCAGTTTGGGCAGGGCGGATGAGCAGTTCTTC

D gene: TRBD2
J gene: TRBJ2-1
clone size: NA
V gene: TRBV10-3
CDR3 length: 15
CDR3 protein: CAISPGGAEYGEQFF
CDR3 DNA: TGTGCCATCAGTCCCGGGGGGGCCGAGTACGGTGAGCAGTTCTTC